This T cell receptor beta chain emerged from a study of T cell responses to AZD1222 COVID-19 vaccine. Study-level findings and limits: Distributed over spike, vaccine-associated CD4 TCRs predominated at 160-218 and 743-854.

Clones were read by immunoSEQ multiplex PCR, and TCRdb kept only the in-frame ones, dropping some. The sample has nearly 110,000 clones; roughly 87% are singletons. Second-dose schedules of about 4 or about 12 weeks were combined. With 1 base removed from V and 0 bases from J, the gap between germline ends came to 7 bases. Germline CDR1 and CDR2: SGHVS and FNYEAQ. The CDR3 is 15 residues long. About this clone itself: Its antigen is not known. This sample includes further DNA sequences coding for the same CDR3.

Here the sequenced sample was peripheral blood, taken 28 days after the second AZD1222 dose. The TCR sequence derives from an adult who received the AZD1222 COVID-19 vaccine. The rearrangement links TRBV7-6 to TRBJ2-1, with D perhaps matching TRBD1 (6 bases). The CDR3 is CASSLGGPSYNEQFF. DNA of the CDR3: TGTGCCAGCAGCTTAGGGGGGCCCTCCTACAATGAGCAGTTCTTC.